The source of this T cell receptor beta chain is a study of blood T cell repertoires in COVID-19. In germline, CDR1 is SGHRS, CDR2 YFSETQ. V was pared by 3 bases and J by 6 bases, with 7 bases of the junction left unmatched. The CDR3 totals 16 residues. TCRdb keeps only in-frame clones here, not all; method: immunoSEQ multiplex PCR. The top ten hold 3.5% to 4.5% of the sample, which has about 240,000 clones, approximately 90% seen once. The clonotype was recovered from a woman under 40 who had recovered from COVID-19. The gene calls are TRBV5-1 and TRBJ2-1, with 12 bases lining up with TRBD2. The sequenced material came from PBMCs or T cells enriched from blood (not recorded which). CDR3 loop: CASSSRLAGESNEQFF. The CDR3 DNA is TGCGCCAGCAGCTCCAGACTAGCGGGAGAAAGCAATGAGCAGTTCTTC.